The 3 T cell receptor beta chains reported below all come from one sample, sequenced in a study of T cells after yellow fever vaccination. MiXCR, applied by TCRdb to the 5' RACE reads, yields one record per CDR3 protein. The repertoire holds some 73,000 distinct CDR3 sequences, with approximately 7.5% as singletons. The specimen comprised CD8+ T cells sorted from PBMCs, sampled on the day of the yellow fever booster vaccination. Source of these receptors: a man aged 25 to 40 who received the YFV17D yellow fever vaccine.

The genes are TRBV20-1 and TRBJ2-3; 8 nucleotides align to TRBD2. The CDR3 sequence is 16 residues long. V shed 3 bases and J 1 base; nucleotides not matched to a gene: 9. CDR1 is DFQATT and CDR2 is SNEGSKA in the germline V gene (reference sequence). CDR3 sequence (DNA): TGCAGTGCTAGTGGTTGGGCGCGGGAGGGCACAGATACGCAGTATTTT. Residues: CSASGWAREGTDTQYF.

This clonotype was recorded many times. The V gene is TRBV9, the J gene TRBJ2-2, with a weak D call TRBD2 (6 bases). The CDR3 is 17 amino acids. The germline V gene has CDR1 SGDLS and CDR2 YYNGEE. Trimming stripped 3 bases from V and 0 bases from J, with 15 bases between. In DNA form, the CDR3 reads TGTGCCAGCAGCGAACCGGGGGACGAACCGAACACCGGGGAGCTGTTTTTT. Its translation: CASSEPGDEPNTGELFF.

As regards this clonotype: A junction end diverges from the germline sequence, so it may reflect a read error. This chain connects TRBV18 to TRBJ2-7; TRBD1 aligns across 10 bases. The CDR3 is 15 residues long. Germline CDR1 reads KGHSH; CDR2 reads LQKENI. The CDR3 region has the DNA TGTTCCAGCTCACCCCGGGACAGGGGAACCTACGAGCAGTACTTC. This encodes CSSSPRDRGTYEQYF.